Following are 2 T cell receptor beta chains from one sample sequenced in a study of graft-versus-host responses after intestinal transplantation. The data were produced by immunoSEQ multiplex PCR, yet TCRdb's version contains in-frame clones alone and is incomplete. The sample contains fewer than 150,000 clones, roughly nine tenths of which appear only once. No antigens are known for them. Sequenced material: unstimulated CD4+ T cells sorted from spleen or lymph node cells, taken before intestinal transplant. These receptors were taken from a human donor who received an intestinal transplant.

This chain joins TRBV5-1 and TRBJ2-3; no definite D call. The CDR3 consists of 15 residues. The V end was cut by 4 bases, the J end by 0 bases, with 12 bases between. The germline V gene encodes CDR1 SGHRS and CDR2 YFSETQ. This CDR3 reads CASSRAAPSTDTQYF. Written as DNA, the CDR3 is TGCGCCAGCAGCAGGGCGGCCCCTAGCACAGATACGCAGTATTTT. Complete variable domain (other parts from reference TRBV5-1 and TRBJ2-3): KAGVTQTPRYLIKTRGQQVTLSCSPISGHRSVSWYQQTPGQGLQFLFEYFSETQRNKGNFPGRFSGRQFSNSRSEMNVSTLELGDSALYLCASSRAAPSTDTQYFGPGTRLTVL.

V usage is TRBV6-5 and J usage is TRBJ1-1; D remains unclear. Germline CDR1 MNHEY, CDR2 SVGAGI. The CDR3 loop spans 15 amino acids. The ends were cut back, 5 bases at V and 4 bases at J, with 17 bases in the middle. The CDR3 bases are TGTGCCAGCAGTCAACCGGGCTCGTCTTCCACTGAAGCTTTCTTT. This codes for CASSQPGSSSTEAFF.